A single sample is the source of the 26 T cell receptor beta chains below, sequenced in a study of shared clonotypes between healthy human individuals (dated by TCRdb to 2019 to 2021). Preparation of the library involved the immunoSEQ multiplex PCR assay. The table comes from immuneACCESS by way of TCRdb, which keeps in-frame sequences with V and J called. Part of the clones is missing from these tables; in studies checked, under half for an unresolved V gene and the rest for unknown reasons. Within this sample are approximately 1.9 million clones, with roughly 95% of them counted one time only. The top ten clonotypes cover more than 1.5% of the sample. For the CD8 naive samples, CD45RO-negative cells were positively selected for CCR7, yielding a CD45RA+CCR7+ population from which TemRA cells were excluded. Material: naive CD8+ T cells from PBMCs. The meaning of the sample's cell subset or site label: CD45RA+CCR7+. The receptors here all came from a man between 18 and 29 years old in good health. Some clones in this sample may be carry-over from other donors' samples.

The V call is TRBV4-3, the J call TRBJ2-5; TRBD1 matches 11 bases. Germline loops: CDR1 LGHNA, CDR2 YSLEER. After removal of 2 bases from V and 1 base from J, the junction contained 9 bases not matched to a gene. This CDR3 comprises 18 residues. CDR3 amino acids: CASSQNTWGTGGQETQYF. CDR3 in DNA: TGCGCCAGCAGCCAAAATACATGGGGGACAGGGGGCCAAGAGACCCAGTACTTC.

The V gene is TRBV7-3, the J gene TRBJ2-5, with TRBD2 as a possible D gene (5 bases). The CDR3 has 19 residues. Germline CDR1 and CDR2: SGHTA and FQGTGA. Trimming took 5 bases from V and 5 from J, leaving 30 bases between them. CDR3 DNA sequence: TGTGCCAGCAGCCCCGCTGGCGAGGGCATCCCAGGCTATAGGGAGACCCAGTACTTC. Its translation is CASSPAGEGIPGYRETQYF.

CDR3 amino acids: CASSLGTSATYNEQFF. The CDR3 DNA sequence: TGTGCCAGCAGCTTGGGGACTAGCGCGACCTACAATGAGCAGTTCTTC. The genes are TRBV7-9 and TRBJ2-1, with 10 positions matching TRBD2. Germline lookup yields CDR1 SEHNR and CDR2 FQNEAQ (reference sequence). With V trimmed by 3 bases and J by 2 bases, 4 bases remained unmatched. This CDR3 has 16 amino acids.

The chain couples TRBV18 to TRBJ1-1; tentative D call: TRBD1 (6 bases). Trimming stripped 6 bases from V and 1 base from J, with 9 bases between. The CDR3 runs to 13 residues. The germline V gene has CDR1 KGHSH and CDR2 LQKENI. This CDR3 reads CASSVDRNTEAFF. The CDR3 nucleotides read TGTGCCAGCTCCGTGGACAGGAACACTGAAGCTTTCTTT.

The gene calls are TRBV27 and TRBJ1-1; tentative D call: TRBD1 (6 bases). Looked up from germline, CDR1 is MNHEY and CDR2 is SMNVEV (reference sequence). V was trimmed by 3 bases and J by 4 bases, leaving 18 bases between them. The CDR3 length is 16 residues. CDR3 region: CASSFYDRRVGTEAFF. In DNA form, the CDR3 reads TGTGCCAGCAGTTTTTATGACAGGAGAGTAGGCACTGAAGCTTTCTTT.

The table lists this clone with a count of one. The rearrangement uses TRBV19 and TRBJ1-2; D remains ambiguous. The V and J ends lost 4 bases and 0 bases respectively, with 9 bases between them. Germline lookup yields CDR1 LNHDA and CDR2 SQIVND (reference sequence). The length of the CDR3 is 14 residues. In DNA, the CDR3 is TGTGCCAGTAGTAACAGTGCGACTAACTATGGCTACACCTTC. Its translation: CASSNSATNYGYTF.

This chain links TRBV9 with TRBJ2-7; D is unclear. Trimming took off 3 bases at V and 7 bases at J, with 17 bases between the two ends. Per the germline V gene, CDR1 is SGDLS and CDR2 is YYNGEE. This CDR3 region has 14 residues. The CDR3 reads CASSAAPAWGEQYF. The DNA for the CDR3 is TGTGCCAGCAGCGCCGCCCCGGCCTGGGGAGAGCAGTACTTC.

As to this clone: Within the sample, other DNA sequences also encode this same CDR3. The rearrangement links TRBV15 to TRBJ2-7, with 11 bases that match TRBD1. Germline V lookup: CDR1 LNHNV, CDR2 YYDKDF (reference sequence). This CDR3 is 14 amino acids long. V dropped 5 bases and J dropped 4; count of bases not matched to a gene: 4. The CDR3 DNA follows: TGTGCCACCAGCGGCGGGACAGGGGGTTACGAGCAGTACTTC. It specifies CATSGGTGGYEQYF.

The table lists this clone with a count of one. The chain links TRBV5-1 to TRBJ2-7; D unclear. Germline assignment: CDR1 SGHRS and CDR2 YFSETQ. The CDR3 consists of 16 residues. The V and J ends lost 0 bases and 4 bases respectively, with 17 bases between them. The CDR3 nucleotides are TGCGCCAGCAGCTTGGGGGCGATTTTGGGCGGATACGAGCAGTACTTC. Protein: CASSLGAILGGYEQYF.

This chain connects TRBV27 to TRBJ2-7; D remains ambiguous. The CDR3 has 16 residues. Germline V gives CDR1 MNHEY, CDR2 SMNVEV (reference sequence). The V and J ends lost 5 bases and 3 bases respectively, with 20 bases between them. This CDR3 reads CASSHRTLGFFYEQYF. CDR3 nucleotides: TGTGCCAGCAGTCATAGGACCCTAGGATTCTTCTACGAGCAGTACTTC.

The CDR3 DNA follows: TGTGCCAGCAGCTCTGGACTAGCGGCGGCCCCGGGTACGCAGTATTTT. Translated: CASSSGLAAAPGTQYF. The V and J genes are TRBV5-4 and TRBJ2-3; 10 nucleotides agree with TRBD2. Trimming removed 3 bases from V and 8 bases from J; junction bases left unmatched: 12. CDR1 SGHNT and CDR2 YYREEE come from the germline V gene (reference sequence). This CDR3 is 16 amino acids long.

The CDR3, as DNA: TGTGCCAGCAGGGGACTGGGGAGCTACGAGCAGTACTTC. Translated, it gives CASRGLGSYEQYF. The chain uses TRBV5-4 and TRBJ2-7; tentative D call: TRBD2 (6 bases). Looked up from germline, CDR1 is SGHNT and CDR2 is YYREEE (reference sequence). This CDR3 region has 13 residues. With 5 bases removed from V and 3 bases from J, the gap between germline ends came to 12 bases. Supplemented by reference TRBV5-4 and TRBJ2-7, the full variable domain reads ETGVTQSPTHLIKTRGQQVTLRCSSQSGHNTVSWYQQALGQGPQFIFQYYREEENGRGNFPPRFSGLQFPNYSSELNVNALELDDSALYLCASRGLGSYEQYFGPGTRLTVT.

CDR3 region: CASRGSGELFF. As DNA, the CDR3 is TGTGCCAGCAGGGGGTCCGGGGAGCTGTTTTTT. The chain is built from TRBV9 and TRBJ2-2; no clear D gene. Per germline, CDR1 SGDLS and CDR2 YYNGEE. CDR3 length: 11 amino acids. Trimming cost V 5 bases and J 6 bases, with 5 bases left between them.

V gene TRBV11-2 combines with J gene TRBJ2-2; a possible D gene is TRBD2 (6 bases). This CDR3 contains 19 residues. V was cut by 2 bases and J by 7 bases, with 26 bases left in between. Germline CDR1 SGHAT, CDR2 FQNNGV. The CDR3 reads CASSLFFHRGSEVDGELFF. The DNA of the CDR3 is TGTGCCAGCAGCTTATTCTTCCATCGGGGGAGTGAGGTAGACGGGGAGCTGTTTTTT.

The chain links TRBV28 to TRBJ1-1, with TRBD1 matching over 7 bases. V lost 7 bases and J lost 5; bases outside the gene matches: 7. The CDR3 consists of 13 residues. CDR1 and CDR2 (germline): MDHEN, SYDVKM. CDR3 loop: CASIMTGRTEAFF. The CDR3 DNA is TGTGCCAGCATCATGACAGGGCGAACTGAAGCTTTCTTT.

The genes are TRBV27 and TRBJ2-7; TRBD2 matches 8 bases. Germline V gives CDR1 MNHEY, CDR2 SMNVEV (reference sequence). The length of the CDR3 is 13 residues. Trimming removed 4 bases from V and 3 bases from J; junction bases left unmatched: 2. The CDR3 is CASSYSGIYEQYF. In nucleotides, the CDR3 is TGTGCCAGCAGTTATAGCGGGATCTACGAGCAGTACTTC.

This CDR3 is CASTSGPYPANYGYTF. CDR3 DNA sequence: TGTGCCAGCACTTCAGGGCCCTACCCAGCTAACTATGGCTACACCTTC. V usage is TRBV5-5 and J usage is TRBJ1-2; tentatively, D is TRBD1 (5 bases). This CDR3 contains 16 residues. The V and J ends lost 6 bases and 0 bases respectively, with 18 bases between them. The germline V gene encodes CDR1 SGHKS and CDR2 YYEKEE (reference sequence).

This chain links TRBV10-3 with TRBJ2-7, with 10 bases identical to TRBD2. CDR1 ENHRY and CDR2 SYGVKD come from the germline V gene. This CDR3 has 18 amino acids. The trim removed 2 bases at V and 3 bases at J, leaving 13 bases unmatched. The CDR3 DNA reads as TGTGCCATCAGTGAGGGGATCGGGGTAGCGGGAGGTAGCTACGAGCAGTACTTC. Translation gives CAISEGIGVAGGSYEQYF.

The chain employs TRBV27 and TRBJ2-1, with 7 bases identical to TRBD2. Looked up from germline, CDR1 is MNHEY and CDR2 is SMNVEV (reference sequence). The CDR3 has 16 residues. V gave up 6 bases and J gave up 3 bases; unmatched junction bases: 11. The CDR3 DNA is TGTGCCAGCAGCTCCTCTAGCGGAGATCACTACAATGAGCAGTTCTTC. Protein sequence: CASSSSSGDHYNEQFF.

The genes are TRBV4-1 and TRBJ2-7, with D tentatively TRBD1 (6 bases). Germline V gene data show CDR1 as MGHRA and CDR2 as YSYEKL. This CDR3 region has 16 residues. V was shortened by 5 bases and J by 0 bases, with 17 bases between the two germline ends. CDR3 sequence (DNA): TGCGCCAGCAGCTTGATATACGGGGACAACTCCTACGAGCAGTACTTC. Its protein is CASSLIYGDNSYEQYF.

The V and J genes are TRBV14 and TRBJ1-2; 8 nucleotides line up with TRBD1. The CDR3 loop spans 16 amino acids. Looked up from germline, CDR1 is SGHDN and CDR2 is FVKESK. After removal of 4 bases from V and 8 bases from J, the junction contained 15 bases not matched to a gene. The CDR3 coding sequence is TGTGCCAGCAGCCTAAGCCAACGGGACAGGTCACGGGGCTACACCTTC. Protein product: CASSLSQRDRSRGYTF.

The chain links TRBV4-1 to TRBJ2-7, with 10 bases matching TRBD1. With V trimmed by 1 base and J by 6 bases, 9 bases remained unmatched. Germline lookup yields CDR1 MGHRA and CDR2 YSYEKL. The CDR3 contains 16 residues. DNA of the CDR3: TGCGCCAGCAGCCAAGTCGCCGGGACAGGGGTGCGCGAGCAGTACTTC. This codes for CASSQVAGTGVREQYF.

The chain uses TRBV4-3 and TRBJ2-7, with a weak D call TRBD1 (6 bases). From germline, CDR1 is LGHNA and CDR2 YSLEER. This CDR3 has 15 residues. With 0 bases removed from V and 5 bases from J, the gap between germline ends came to 14 bases. In nucleotides, the CDR3 is TGCGCCAGCAGCCAAGATTGGGGGCTCGGGGACGAGCAGTACTTC. This encodes CASSQDWGLGDEQYF.

V and J are TRBV16 and TRBJ2-1; the match to TRBD2 covers 11 bases. Germline CDR1 is KGHSY and CDR2 is FQNENV. The CDR3 length is 15 residues. After removal of 4 bases from V and 4 bases from J, the junction contained 3 bases not matched to a gene. CDR3 sequence (DNA): TGTGCCAGCAGCCCTGGGACTAGCGGATACAATGAGCAGTTCTTC. It translates to CASSPGTSGYNEQFF. The full variable domain, with the rest looked up from reference TRBV16 and TRBJ2-1, is GEEVAQTPKHLVRGEGQKAKLYCAPIKGHSYVFWYQQVLKNEFKFLISFQNENVFDETGMPKERFSAKCLPNSPCSLEIQATKLEDSAVYFCASSPGTSGYNEQFFGPGTRLTVL.

This chain joins TRBV11-2 and TRBJ2-7; D is perhaps TRBD1 (5 bases). The germline CDR1 and CDR2 sequences are SGHAT and FQNNGV. Trimming removed 7 bases at V and 3 bases at J, with 13 bases between. CDR3 length equals 13 residues. For the CDR3, the DNA is TGTGCCAGCACGAACAGGCTCCTCTACGAGCAGTACTTC. Encoded protein: CASTNRLLYEQYF.

The V call is TRBV6-1, the J call TRBJ1-5, with D possibly matching TRBD1 (5 bases). Trimming removed 2 bases at V and 4 bases at J, with 9 bases between. The CDR3 spans 14 residues. In germline, CDR1 is MNHNS, CDR2 SASEGT. CDR3 sequence (DNA): TGTGCCAGCAGTGAAATGGGGCGAAATCAGCCCCAGCATTTT. It encodes CASSEMGRNQPQHF.